This T cell receptor (beta chain) was sequenced during a study of T-cell memory formation after mild COVID-19. This clonotype was seen a few times. The germline CDR1 and CDR2 sequences are DFQATT and SNEGSKA (reference sequence). Trimming stripped 6 bases from V and 0 bases from J, with 11 bases between. This CDR3 is built from 14 residues. TCRdb ran MiXCR on the 5' RACE reads and lists one entry per CDR3 protein. The sample shows almost 550,000 distinct CDR3 sequences, over 20% of them seen only once. The rearrangement joins TRBV20-1 to TRBJ2-2; D is unclear. The specimen was PBMCs or a T cell subset sorted from them (not recorded which). This TCR derives from an adult woman who had mild COVID-19 (a few samples of this study predate the infection). Cell type and time point are not known. For the CDR3, the DNA is TGCAGTGCCAAACACACCACGAACACCGGGGAGCTGTTTTTT. It codes for CSAKHTTNTGELFF.